This TCR beta chain was found in a study of quantifying T cell responses using KT2 cells. Study-wide background: TCR alpha and beta constant-region primers primed reverse transcription of RNA.

The table lists this clonotype with a few counts. The cDNA 3' end received a ligated oligonucleotide with a UMI. The first PCR ran approximately 4 cycles with an equimolar RC1.1 and RC1.2 beta primer mix. Each CDR3 protein gets one entry after TCRdb re-called the UMI-ligation and nested PCR reads with MiXCR. The repertoire holds over 55,000 distinct CDR3 sequences, with 9% to 15% as singletons. The V gene lost 1 base and the J gene lost 6 bases, with 13 bases spanning the gap. Germline CDR1 is SGHTA and CDR2 is FQGNSA. The CDR3 spans 15 residues. The chain uses TRBV7-2 and TRBJ1-5, with D possibly TRBD1 on 5 matching bases. Source material: PBMCs spiked with cells of the T cell clone KT2. The source is a human donor. The DNA of the CDR3 is TGTGCCAGCAGCTTAGTCTCCGGGACCTCTCAGCCCCAGCATTTT. Its translation is CASSLVSGTSQPQHF.